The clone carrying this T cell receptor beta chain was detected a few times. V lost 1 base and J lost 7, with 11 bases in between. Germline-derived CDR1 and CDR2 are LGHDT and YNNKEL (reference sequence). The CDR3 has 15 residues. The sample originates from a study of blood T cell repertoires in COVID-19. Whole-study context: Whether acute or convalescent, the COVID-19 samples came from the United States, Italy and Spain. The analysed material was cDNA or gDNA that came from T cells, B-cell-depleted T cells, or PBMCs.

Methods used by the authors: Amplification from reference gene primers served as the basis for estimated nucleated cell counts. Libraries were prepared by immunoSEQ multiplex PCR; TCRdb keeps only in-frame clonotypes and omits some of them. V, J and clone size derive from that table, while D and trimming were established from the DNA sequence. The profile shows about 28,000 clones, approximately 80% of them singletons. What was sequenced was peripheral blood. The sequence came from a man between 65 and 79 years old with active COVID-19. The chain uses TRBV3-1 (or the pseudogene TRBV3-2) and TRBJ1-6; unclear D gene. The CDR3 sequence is CASSQAAAKNSPLHF. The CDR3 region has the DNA TGTGCCAGCAGCCAAGCCGCGGCGAAGAATTCACCCCTCCACTTT.